A single T cell receptor beta chain is shown here with its context. This clone's antigen is unknown. Per-base qualities were not stored, and no clone one base away is much larger. This record comes from a study of blood T cell repertoires in COVID-19 (dated by TCRdb to 2020 to 2021). About the full investigation: Collaborator samples came from the United States, Italy and Spain and covered acute and convalescent phases of COVID-19. The prospective study material was composed of cDNA or gDNA derived from T cells, B-cell-depleted T cells, or PBMCs. The dataset comprised deeply sampled blood TCRbeta repertoires from subjects exposed to, actively infected with, or recovered from COVID-19. A freely available public database, intended as a resource for researchers studying the immune response to SARS-CoV-2, is where the repertoires were released. The samples were drawn from two sources: the first 160 participants of the ongoing ImmuneRACE study, and over 1,000 subjects contributed by 6 global collaborators. Nearly every sample came with metadata listing a de-identified subject ID, COVID-19 status, age in years and sex. Where available, HLA class I and class II types were obtained from metadata supplied by the sample provider rather than from assay-based typing. Beyond this particular receptor, the publication reports: The amount of clinical and demographic metadata varied by source and participant and was provided uncurated.

Collaborating institutions collected whole blood in K2EDTA tubes following their own protocols. For TCRbeta analysis, collaborator samples were shipped as frozen whole blood, as isolated PBMCs, or as DNA extracted from either sample type. TCRbeta CDR3 regions were amplified from genomic DNA using the immunoSEQ Assay, a bias-controlled multiplex PCR. On the study's bioinformatics: The number of nucleated cells in each sample was estimated from the amplification of reference gene primers within the assay. To quantify the absolute abundance of each unique TCRbeta CDR3 rearrangement, sequence reads were collapsed and filtered. For each sample, productive Simpson clonality was calculated as the square root of Simpson's diversity index over productive rearrangements. The source is immuneACCESS, and TCRdb retained only in-frame sequences with V and J called. Part of the clones is not carried over; for the studies checked, unresolved V genes explain less than half of this, and the remainder is unexplained. V and J calls and clone size are given by that table; D and trimming were obtained from the DNA. A total of around 100,000 clones appear in this sample, around nine tenths of them only once. The ten most abundant clones make up approximately 1.7% of the sample.

V loses 2 bases, J loses 3 bases, and the germline ends lie 11 bases apart. CDR3 length: 15 amino acids, cysteine to phenylalanine. Only CDR3 DNA is held: 45 bases, read in frame from base 1. Sequences MNHEY (CDR1) and SVGAGI (CDR2) are obtained from the germline V gene. Recombination joined TRBV6-5 with TRBJ2-1; the best D guess is TRBD1, with 5 bases matching. Sequenced input: peripheral blood. This clonotype originated in an elderly man with acute or convalescent COVID-19. The bases are TGTGCCAGCAGTTACGGACACCAAATCTACAATGAGCAGTTCTTC. Its amino acids are CASSYGHQIYNEQFF.